These 21 T cell receptor beta chains came from one sample sequenced in a study of beta chain features in type 1 diabetes. Study conclusions and caveats: People with Type 1 diabetes carried modestly yet significantly shorter TCRB CDR3s in all four CD4+ subsets.

Their antigens remain unidentified. Since all of the isolated RNA was reverse transcribed, expressed TCRB transcripts were what got sequenced. Data came from immunoSEQ multiplex PCR; TCRdb stores just in-frame clones and leaves some out. The sample carries 600,000 or so clones, 11% to 15% recorded once. The sequenced material came from naive CD4+ T cells from blood. Receptors originate from a man between 18 and 35 years old with type 1 diabetes.

The chain employs TRBV6-5 and TRBJ2-7, with 9 bases lining up with TRBD1. There are 16 residues in the CDR3. J was trimmed by 2 bases and V by 0 bases; bases with no gene match: 5. Per the germline V gene, CDR1 is MNHEY and CDR2 is SVGAGI. The DNA of the CDR3 is TGTGCCAGCAGTTACTCGGGGACAGGGTTGGCCTACGAGCAGTACTTC. It codes for CASSYSGTGLAYEQYF.

J is TRBJ1-4 and V is TRBV9; TRBD1 agrees at 7 bases. The CDR3 spans 16 residues. CDR1 is SGDLS and CDR2 is YYNGEE in the germline V gene. The ends lost 0 bases at V and 5 bases at J; junction bases unmatched: 7. DNA of the CDR3: TGTGCCAGCAGCGTAGCTCCGACAGGGCGAAATGAAAAACTGTTTTTT. It yields the protein CASSVAPTGRNEKLFF.

This clone came up a few times. V usage is TRBV7-3 and J usage is TRBJ2-7; TRBD2 might be the D (6 bases). Per germline, CDR1 SGHTA and CDR2 FQGTGA. There are 10 residues in the CDR3. CDR3 coding DNA: TGTCCCGGGGGCTCCTACGAGCAGTACTTC. This gives the protein CPGGSYEQYF.

The sample holds a few counts of this clone. V and J are TRBV7-2 and TRBJ2-7; TRBD1 matches at 7 bases. V shed 5 bases and J 1 base; nucleotides not matched to a gene: 5. Germline values: CDR1 SGHTA, CDR2 FQGNSA. CDR3 size: 14 residues. CDR3 sequence (DNA): TGTGCCAGCAGCACGAGGGACAGTTCCTACGAGCAGTACTTC. Its protein is CASSTRDSSYEQYF.

The J gene is TRBJ2-4, the V gene TRBV14, with 9 bases that match TRBD2. CDR3 length equals 13 residues. The V gene end was trimmed by 3 bases and the J gene end by 6 bases; junction bases not matched to a gene: 0. The germline CDR1 and CDR2 sequences are SGHDN and FVKESK. The CDR3 protein is CASSQGLANIQYF. Written as DNA, the CDR3 is TGTGCCAGCAGCCAGGGACTAGCAAACATTCAGTACTTC.

This chain uses TRBV28 with TRBJ2-1; 10 bases map to TRBD2. The CDR3 has 11 amino acids. The V gene end was trimmed by 6 bases and the J gene end by 14 bases; junction bases not matched to a gene: 4. Germline V gives CDR1 MDHEN, CDR2 SYDVKM. CDR3 amino acids: CASSPGTSEFF. The DNA for the CDR3 is TGTGCCAGCAGCCCAGGGACTAGCGAGTTCTTC.

The chain links TRBV30 to TRBJ1-2; the D is unclear. Trimming left V 2 bases short and J 3 bases short, with 13 bases between. This CDR3 spans 14 amino acids. Germline CDR1 reads GTSNPN; CDR2 reads SVGIG (reference sequence). DNA for the CDR3: TGTGCCTGGAGTAAGGTCAGTGGGGACTATGGCTACACCTTC. It codes for CAWSKVSGDYGYTF.

This clone was detected a few times. The rearrangement joins TRBV28 to TRBJ1-2; 9 bases line up with TRBD1. V was pared by 4 bases and J by 3 bases, with 18 bases of the junction left unmatched. Germline CDR1 is MDHEN and CDR2 is SYDVKM. This CDR3 region has 19 residues. CDR3 in DNA: TGTGCCAGCAGTTCACTTCCCGGGACAGGGATCCCGAGGGACTATGGCTACACCTTC. Protein product: CASSSLPGTGIPRDYGYTF.

This clone turned up a few times. The genes are TRBV4-3 and TRBJ2-2, with unresolved D. V lost 0 bases and J lost 4, with 3 bases in between. Germline assignment: CDR1 LGHNA and CDR2 YSLEER. This CDR3 region has 13 residues. The CDR3 nucleotides are TGCGCCAGCAGCCAAGATTTCACCGGGGAGCTGTTTTTT. Amino acids: CASSQDFTGELFF.

This clone appeared a few times. The chain couples TRBV18 to TRBJ1-6, with D possibly TRBD1 on 5 matching bases. Per the germline V gene, CDR1 is KGHSH and CDR2 is LQKENI. The CDR3 consists of 14 residues. The ends were cut back, 2 bases at V and 8 bases at J, with 10 bases in the middle. The CDR3: CASSPTGGHSPLHF. CDR3 coding DNA: TGTGCCAGCTCACCAACAGGAGGCCATTCACCCCTCCACTTT.

The J gene is TRBJ1-1, the V gene TRBV9; tentatively, D is TRBD1 (5 bases). Between the trimmed V and J ends, which lost 4 bases and 1 base, there was a span of 8 bases. The germline V gene has CDR1 SGDLS and CDR2 YYNGEE. The CDR3 extends over 13 amino acids. Here the CDR3 reads CASSPRGNTEAFF. Here the CDR3 DNA reads TGTGCCAGCAGCCCAAGGGGGAACACTGAAGCTTTCTTT.

The rearrangement uses TRBV30 and TRBJ2-3; tentative D call: TRBD2 (7 bases). V shed 4 bases and J shed 3 bases, with 11 bases lying between them. There are 13 residues in the CDR3. The germline V gene encodes CDR1 GTSNPN and CDR2 SVGIG (reference sequence). CDR3 in amino acids: CAWKRGATDTQYF. The CDR3, as DNA: TGTGCCTGGAAACGGGGGGCAACAGATACGCAGTATTTT.

J is TRBJ2-6 and V is TRBV18; D is unresolved. Germline V gene lookup returns CDR1 KGHSH and CDR2 LQKENI. Deletions cut 1 base from V and 2 bases from J, with 9 bases between. The CDR3 sequence is 16 residues long. The CDR3 DNA follows: TGTGCCAGCTCACCACAGCATACTACTGGGGCCAACGTCCTGACTTTC. Amino acid sequence: CASSPQHTTGANVLTF.

V gene TRBV29-1 combines with J gene TRBJ1-1; 10 nucleotides align to TRBD1. The CDR3 spans 14 residues. Germline V gene data show CDR1 as SQVTM and CDR2 as ANQGSEA. The junction had 6 bases not matched to a gene; V was cut back by 3 bases and J by 5 bases. The CDR3 sequence: CSVERQGARTEAFF. The CDR3 DNA follows: TGCAGCGTTGAGAGACAGGGGGCGCGGACTGAAGCTTTCTTT.

This clone showed up just a few times. V gene TRBV29-1 combines with J gene TRBJ1-2, with 7 bases identical to TRBD1. The germline V gene has CDR1 SQVTM and CDR2 ANQGSEA. This CDR3 comprises 14 residues. With V trimmed by 3 bases and J by 4 bases, 8 bases remained unmatched. The DNA of the CDR3 is TGCAGCGTTGAGGGGAGGGGGCTGGGCTATGGCTACACCTTC. The encoded protein is CSVEGRGLGYGYTF.

This chain uses TRBV2 with TRBJ1-5; D ambiguous. Germline V gene data show CDR1 as SNHLY and CDR2 as FYNNEI. This CDR3 is built from 15 residues. Trimming shortened V by 4 bases and J by 1 base, and 11 bases separated the two germline ends. This CDR3 is CASSGFGRSNQPQHF. The CDR3 DNA is TGTGCCAGCAGTGGGTTTGGCAGGAGCAATCAGCCCCAGCATTTT.

As for this clone: Other DNA sequences in the sample encode the same CDR3. V is TRBV18 and J is TRBJ2-7, with TRBD1 matching over 9 bases. This CDR3 comprises 14 residues. From germline, CDR1 is KGHSH and CDR2 LQKENI. The V segment lost 6 bases and the J segment 0 bases; nucleotides outside the gene matches: 3. The CDR3 DNA reads as TGTGCCAGCTCCCCGGGACAGGGCTCCTACGAGCAGTACTTC. Protein product: CASSPGQGSYEQYF.

There are a few counts of this clone. The genes are TRBV4-3 and TRBJ1-4; D ambiguous. CDR1 LGHNA and CDR2 YSLEER come from the germline V gene. This CDR3 region has 17 residues. V gave up 0 bases and J gave up 8 bases, with 19 bases separating them. CDR3 loop: CASSQDPILSAREKLFF. As DNA, the CDR3 is TGCGCCAGCAGCCAAGATCCCATTTTAAGTGCGCGGGAAAAACTGTTTTTT.

This clone has just a few counts. The rearrangement uses TRBV18 and TRBJ2-4; 10 bases are shared with TRBD2. V trimming: 4 bases; J trimming: 7 bases; junction bases outside the gene matches: 4. The CDR3 length is 14 residues. Per germline, CDR1 KGHSH and CDR2 LQKENI. The CDR3 DNA reads as TGTGCCAGCTCACTAAGCGGGAGGGCTAACATTCAGTACTTC. This codes for CASSLSGRANIQYF.

The V call is TRBV30, the J call TRBJ2-1; D is undetermined. CDR3 size: 13 residues. V lost 2 bases to trimming and J lost 9 bases, with 14 bases between them. The germline gives CDR1 GTSNPN, CDR2 SVGIG (reference sequence). CDR3 DNA sequence: TGTGCCTGGAGTAGTTATAGGGATGGTGAGCAGTTCTTC. This translates into CAWSSYRDGEQFF. Using reference TRBV30 and TRBJ2-1 for the parts outside the CDR3, the full variable domain is SQTIHQWPATLVQPVGSPLSLECTVEGTSNPNLYWYRQAAGRGLQLLFYSVGIGQISSEVPQNLSASRPQDRQFILSSKKLLLSDSGFYLCAWSSYRDGEQFFGPGTRLTVL.

This clone was observed a handful of times. The gene calls are TRBV2 and TRBJ2-1; 12 nucleotides match TRBD1. V shed 8 bases and J 13 bases; nucleotides not matched to a gene: 15. The CDR3 covers 15 residues. From germline, CDR1 is SNHLY and CDR2 FYNNEI. The CDR3 sequence is CASSWDRGQSNSQFF. For the CDR3, the DNA is TGTGCCAGCTCGTGGGACAGGGGGCAGTCAAATTCTCAGTTCTTC.